This T cell receptor beta chain appears in the sequencing data of a study of shared clonotypes between healthy human individuals. The assay was immunoSEQ multiplex PCR, and TCRdb's table has in-frame clones only and misses some. The table lists some 2.1 million clones, around 93% of them singletons. Whole-study findings and limits: Donor scarcity curtailed the genetic and exposure-history diversity represented herein.

Naive CD8 cells lacked CD45RO, underwent positive selection for CCR7 and left out terminally differentiated effector memory CD45RA+ cells. In the case of this clone: Its specificity is unknown.

The CDR3 length is 15 residues. From germline, CDR1 is MNHEY and CDR2 SVGAGI. V was clipped by 6 bases and J by 3 bases, with 15 bases between them. The rearrangement joins TRBV6-5 to TRBJ1-5, with unresolved D. The source material was naive CD8+ T cells from PBMCs. The origin of this receptor is a man aged 18-30 years in good health. Some clones in this sample may be carry-over from other donors' samples. This CDR3 reads CASSQRTGINQPQHF. CDR3 coding DNA: TGTGCCAGCAGCCAACGAACGGGCATCAATCAGCCCCAGCATTTT.